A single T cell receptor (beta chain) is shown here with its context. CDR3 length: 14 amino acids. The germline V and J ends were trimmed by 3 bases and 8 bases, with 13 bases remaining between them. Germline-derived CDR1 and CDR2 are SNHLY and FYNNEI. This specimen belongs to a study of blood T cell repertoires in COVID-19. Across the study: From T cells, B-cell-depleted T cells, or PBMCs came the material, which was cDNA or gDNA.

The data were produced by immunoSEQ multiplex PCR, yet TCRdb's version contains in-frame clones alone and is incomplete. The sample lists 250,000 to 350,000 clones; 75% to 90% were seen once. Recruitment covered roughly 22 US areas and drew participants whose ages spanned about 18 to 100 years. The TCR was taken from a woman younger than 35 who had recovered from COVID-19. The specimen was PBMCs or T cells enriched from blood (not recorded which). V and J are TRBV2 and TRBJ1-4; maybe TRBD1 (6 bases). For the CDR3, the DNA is TGTGCCAGCAGTGAGATCCAGGGGCGGGAAAAACTGTTTTTT. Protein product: CASSEIQGREKLFF.